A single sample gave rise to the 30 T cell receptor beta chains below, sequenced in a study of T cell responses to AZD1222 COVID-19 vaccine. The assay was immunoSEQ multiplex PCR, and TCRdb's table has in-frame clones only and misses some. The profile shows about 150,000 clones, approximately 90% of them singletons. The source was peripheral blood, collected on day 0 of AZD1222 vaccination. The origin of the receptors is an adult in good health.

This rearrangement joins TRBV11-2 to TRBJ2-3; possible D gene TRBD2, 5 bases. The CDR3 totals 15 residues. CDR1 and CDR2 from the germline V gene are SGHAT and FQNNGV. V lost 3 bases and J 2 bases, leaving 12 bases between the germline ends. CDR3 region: CASSFLSDYTDTQYF. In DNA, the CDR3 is TGTGCCAGCAGCTTTCTGAGCGACTACACAGATACGCAGTATTTT.

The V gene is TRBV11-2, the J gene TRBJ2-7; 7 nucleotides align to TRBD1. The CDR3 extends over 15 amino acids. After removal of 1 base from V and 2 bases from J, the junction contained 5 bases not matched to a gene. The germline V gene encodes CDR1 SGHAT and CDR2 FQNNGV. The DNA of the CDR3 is TGTGCCAGCAGCTTAGTACAGGGGAATGCCTACGAGCAGTACTTC. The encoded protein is CASSLVQGNAYEQYF.

The CDR3 loop reads CASSRDQKEQFF. CDR3 bases: TGTGCCAGCAGCAGAGACCAGAAGGAGCAGTTCTTC. The V gene is TRBV7-9, the J gene TRBJ2-1; D gene uncertain. V dropped 5 bases and J dropped 10 bases, with 12 bases sitting between them. CDR3 length: 12 amino acids. Germline CDR1 and CDR2: SEHNR and FQNEAQ (reference sequence).

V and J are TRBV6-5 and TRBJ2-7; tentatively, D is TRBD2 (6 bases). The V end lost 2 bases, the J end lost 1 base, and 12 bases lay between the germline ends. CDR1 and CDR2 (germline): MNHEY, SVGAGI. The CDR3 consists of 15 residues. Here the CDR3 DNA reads TGTGCCAGCAGTTACGGAGGGGACTTTTCCTACGAGCAGTACTTC. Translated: CASSYGGDFSYEQYF.

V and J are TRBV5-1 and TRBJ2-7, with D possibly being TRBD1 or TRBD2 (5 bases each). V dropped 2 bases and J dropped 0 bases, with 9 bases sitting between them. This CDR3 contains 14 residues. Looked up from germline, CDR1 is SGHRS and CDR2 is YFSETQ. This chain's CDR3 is CASSFGDGSYEQYF. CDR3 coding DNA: TGCGCCAGCAGCTTTGGGGACGGCTCCTACGAGCAGTACTTC. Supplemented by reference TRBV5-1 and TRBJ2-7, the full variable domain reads KAGVTQTPRYLIKTRGQQVTLSCSPISGHRSVSWYQQTPGQGLQFLFEYFSETQRNKGNFPGRFSGRQFSNSRSEMNVSTLELGDSALYLCASSFGDGSYEQYFGPGTRLTVT.

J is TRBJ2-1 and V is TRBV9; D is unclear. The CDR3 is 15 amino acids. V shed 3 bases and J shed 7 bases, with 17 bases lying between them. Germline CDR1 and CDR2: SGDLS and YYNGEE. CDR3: CASSGPPPGRNEQFF. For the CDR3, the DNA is TGTGCCAGCAGCGGACCCCCCCCTGGTCGGAATGAGCAGTTCTTC.

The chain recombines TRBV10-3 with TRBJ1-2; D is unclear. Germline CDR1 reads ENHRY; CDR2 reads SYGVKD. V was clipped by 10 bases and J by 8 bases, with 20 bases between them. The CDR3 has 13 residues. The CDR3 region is CATSPIDGYGYTF. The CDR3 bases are TGTGCCACATCCCCTATCGACGGGTACGGCTACACCTTC.

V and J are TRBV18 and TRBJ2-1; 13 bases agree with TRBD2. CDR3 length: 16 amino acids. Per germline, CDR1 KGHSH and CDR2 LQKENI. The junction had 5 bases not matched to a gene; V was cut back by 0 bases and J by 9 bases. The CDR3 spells CASSPPGLAGRGEQFF. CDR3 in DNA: TGTGCCAGCTCACCACCGGGACTAGCGGGACGGGGTGAGCAGTTCTTC.

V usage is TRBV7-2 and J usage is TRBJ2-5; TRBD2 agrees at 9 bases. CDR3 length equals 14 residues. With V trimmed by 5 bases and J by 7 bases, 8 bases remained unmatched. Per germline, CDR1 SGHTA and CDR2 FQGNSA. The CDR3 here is CASSPTSGLLTQYF. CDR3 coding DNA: TGTGCCAGCAGCCCAACTAGCGGGCTTTTGACCCAGTACTTC.

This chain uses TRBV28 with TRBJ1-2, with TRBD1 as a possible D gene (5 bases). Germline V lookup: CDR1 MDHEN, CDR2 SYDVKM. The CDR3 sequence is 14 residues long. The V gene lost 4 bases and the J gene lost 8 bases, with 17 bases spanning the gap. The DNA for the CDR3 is TGTGCCAGCAGTTCCCCGGGGGGTGCAAAAGGCTACACCTTC. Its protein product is CASSSPGGAKGYTF.

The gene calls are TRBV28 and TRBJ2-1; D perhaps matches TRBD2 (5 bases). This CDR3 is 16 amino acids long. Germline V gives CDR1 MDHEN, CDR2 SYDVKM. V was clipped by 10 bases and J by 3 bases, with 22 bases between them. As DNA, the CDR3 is TGTGCCACCACCGGCTCTACTAGTCAACACTACAATGAGCAGTTCTTC. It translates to CATTGSTSQHYNEQFF.

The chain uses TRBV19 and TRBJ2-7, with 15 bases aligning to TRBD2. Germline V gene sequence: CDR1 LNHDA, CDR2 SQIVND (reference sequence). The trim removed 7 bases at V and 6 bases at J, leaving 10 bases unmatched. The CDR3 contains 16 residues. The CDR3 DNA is TGTGCCAGTACCCCTAAGGGACTAGCGGGAGGCGGCGAGCAGTACTTC. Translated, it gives CASTPKGLAGGGEQYF.

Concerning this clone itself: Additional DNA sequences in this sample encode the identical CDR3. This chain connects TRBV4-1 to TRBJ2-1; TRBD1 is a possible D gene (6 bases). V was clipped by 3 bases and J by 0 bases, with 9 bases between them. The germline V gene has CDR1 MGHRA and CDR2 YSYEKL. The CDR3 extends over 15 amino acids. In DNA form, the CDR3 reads TGCGCCAGCAGCCAGGGACACAGCTCCTACAATGAGCAGTTCTTC. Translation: CASSQGHSSYNEQFF.

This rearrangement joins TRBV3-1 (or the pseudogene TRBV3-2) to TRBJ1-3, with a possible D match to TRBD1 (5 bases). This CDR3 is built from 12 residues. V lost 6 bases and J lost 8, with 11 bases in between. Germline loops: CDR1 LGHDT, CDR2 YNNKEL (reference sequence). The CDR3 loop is CASSRLGDTIYF. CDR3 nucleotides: TGTGCCAGCAGTCGATTGGGGGACACCATATATTTT.

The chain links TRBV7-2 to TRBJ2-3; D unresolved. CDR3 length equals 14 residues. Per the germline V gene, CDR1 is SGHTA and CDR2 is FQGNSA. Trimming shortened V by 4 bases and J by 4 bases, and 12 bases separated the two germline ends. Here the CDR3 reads CASSYRLPPDTQYF. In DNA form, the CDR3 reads TGTGCCAGCAGCTACCGACTGCCCCCAGATACGCAGTATTTT.

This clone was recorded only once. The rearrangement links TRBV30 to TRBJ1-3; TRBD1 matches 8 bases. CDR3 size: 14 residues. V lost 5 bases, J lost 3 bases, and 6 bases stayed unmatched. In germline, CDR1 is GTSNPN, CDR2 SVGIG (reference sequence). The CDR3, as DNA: TGTGCCTGGGGAAGACAGGGGCTTGGAAACACCATATATTTT. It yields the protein CAWGRQGLGNTIYF.

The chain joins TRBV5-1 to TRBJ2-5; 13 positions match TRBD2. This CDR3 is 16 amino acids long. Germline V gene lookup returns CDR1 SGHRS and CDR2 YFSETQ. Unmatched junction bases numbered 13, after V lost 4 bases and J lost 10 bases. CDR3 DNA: TGCGCCAGCAGCCCCGGGACTAGCGGGACCTACGGGAGCCAGTACTTC. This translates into CASSPGTSGTYGSQYF.

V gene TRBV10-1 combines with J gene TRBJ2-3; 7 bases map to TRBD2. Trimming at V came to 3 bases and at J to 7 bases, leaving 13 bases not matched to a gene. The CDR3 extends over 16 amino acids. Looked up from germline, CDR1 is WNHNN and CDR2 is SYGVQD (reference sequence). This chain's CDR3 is CASSDGSAGDGYTQYF. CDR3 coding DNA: TGCGCCAGCAGTGACGGGTCGGCGGGAGATGGATATACGCAGTATTTT.

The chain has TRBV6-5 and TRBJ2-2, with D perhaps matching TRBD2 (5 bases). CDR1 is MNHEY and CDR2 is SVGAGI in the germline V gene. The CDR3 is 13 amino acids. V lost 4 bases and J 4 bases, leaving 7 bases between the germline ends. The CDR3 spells CASSFGGTGELFF. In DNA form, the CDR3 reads TGTGCCAGCAGTTTCGGAGGCACCGGGGAGCTGTTTTTT.

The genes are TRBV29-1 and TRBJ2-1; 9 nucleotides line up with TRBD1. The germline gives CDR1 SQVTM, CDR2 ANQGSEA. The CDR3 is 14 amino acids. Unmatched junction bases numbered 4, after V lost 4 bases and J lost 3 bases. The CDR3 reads CSVGVGQGYNEQFF. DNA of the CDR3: TGCAGCGTTGGGGTGGGACAGGGCTACAATGAGCAGTTCTTC.

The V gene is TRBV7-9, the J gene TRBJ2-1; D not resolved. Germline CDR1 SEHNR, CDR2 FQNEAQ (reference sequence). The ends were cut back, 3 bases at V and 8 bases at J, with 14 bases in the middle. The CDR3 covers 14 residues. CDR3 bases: TGTGCCAGCAGCTTTAAGAGTGGGCTCGATGAGCAGTTCTTC. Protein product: CASSFKSGLDEQFF.

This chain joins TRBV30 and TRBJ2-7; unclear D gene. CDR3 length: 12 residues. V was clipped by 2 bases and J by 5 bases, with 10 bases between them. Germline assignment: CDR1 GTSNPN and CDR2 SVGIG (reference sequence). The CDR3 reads CAWSPSSDEQYF. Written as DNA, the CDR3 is TGTGCCTGGAGTCCATCTTCGGACGAGCAGTACTTC.

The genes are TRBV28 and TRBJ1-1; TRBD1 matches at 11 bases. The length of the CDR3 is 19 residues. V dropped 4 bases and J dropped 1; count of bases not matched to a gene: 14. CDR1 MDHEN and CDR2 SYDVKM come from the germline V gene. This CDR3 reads CASSSPPGTGGTWNTEAFF. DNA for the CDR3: TGTGCCAGCAGTTCACCTCCCGGGACAGGGGGGACGTGGAACACTGAAGCTTTCTTT.

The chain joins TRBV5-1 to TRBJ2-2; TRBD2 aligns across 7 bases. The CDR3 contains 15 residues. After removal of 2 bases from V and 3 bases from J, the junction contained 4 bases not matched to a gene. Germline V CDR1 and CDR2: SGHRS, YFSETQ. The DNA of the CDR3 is TGCGCCAGCAGCTTTAGGCTAGCGGACACCGGGGAGCTGTTTTTT. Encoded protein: CASSFRLADTGELFF.

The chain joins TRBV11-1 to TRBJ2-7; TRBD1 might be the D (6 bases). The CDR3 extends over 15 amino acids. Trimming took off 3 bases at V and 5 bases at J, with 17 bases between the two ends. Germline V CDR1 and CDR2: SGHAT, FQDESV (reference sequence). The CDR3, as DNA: TGTGCCAGCAGCTTTTTACAGGGTTTTTCCCACGAGCAGTACTTC. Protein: CASSFLQGFSHEQYF.

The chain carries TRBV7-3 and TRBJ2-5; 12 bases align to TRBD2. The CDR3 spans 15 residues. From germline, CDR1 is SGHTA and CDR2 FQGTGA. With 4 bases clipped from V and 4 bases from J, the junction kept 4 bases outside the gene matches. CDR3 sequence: CASSSSGRAGETQYF. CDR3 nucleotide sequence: TGTGCCAGCAGCTCTAGCGGGAGGGCCGGAGAGACCCAGTACTTC.

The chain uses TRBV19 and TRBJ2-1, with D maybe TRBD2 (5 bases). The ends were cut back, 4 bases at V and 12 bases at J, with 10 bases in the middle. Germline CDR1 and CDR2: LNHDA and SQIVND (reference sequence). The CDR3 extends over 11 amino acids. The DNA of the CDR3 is TGTGCCAGTAGTAGCGGGTGGGGGCAGTTCTTC. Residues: CASSSGWGQFF.

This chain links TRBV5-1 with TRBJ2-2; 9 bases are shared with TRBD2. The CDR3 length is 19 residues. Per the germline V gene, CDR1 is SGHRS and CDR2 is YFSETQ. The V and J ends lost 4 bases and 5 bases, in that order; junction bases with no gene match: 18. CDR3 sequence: CASSILFTGTSKGTGELFF. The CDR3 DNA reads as TGCGCCAGCAGCATACTGTTTACCGGGACTAGCAAGGGTACCGGGGAGCTGTTTTTT.

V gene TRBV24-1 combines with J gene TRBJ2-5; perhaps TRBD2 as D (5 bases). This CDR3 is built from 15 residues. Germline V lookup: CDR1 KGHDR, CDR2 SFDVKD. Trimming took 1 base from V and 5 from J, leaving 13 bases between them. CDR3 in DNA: TGTGCCACCAGTGATTTCCAGGCGACGGGGGAGACCCAGTACTTC. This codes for CATSDFQATGETQYF.

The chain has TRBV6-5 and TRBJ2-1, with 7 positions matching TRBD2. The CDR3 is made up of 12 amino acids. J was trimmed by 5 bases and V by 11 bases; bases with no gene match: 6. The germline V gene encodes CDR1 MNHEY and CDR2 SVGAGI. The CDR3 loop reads CAVRTRNNEQFF. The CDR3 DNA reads TGTGCCGTCCGGACTAGAAACAATGAGCAGTTCTTC.